These 11 T cell receptor beta chains were sequenced from one sample in a study of response to subunit inactivated influenza vaccine. In TCRdb, the RT-PCR reads were re-called with MiXCR into one record per CDR3 protein. The sample yields fewer than 550,000 distinct CDR3 sequences, roughly 25% seen once. Sequenced here: CD4+ T cells sorted from PBMCs, sampled about 5 days after vaccination. All receptors derive from a man in his fifties who received an inactivated influenza vaccine.

The chain combines TRBV20-1 with TRBJ2-1; unclear D gene. Looked up from germline, CDR1 is DFQATT and CDR2 is SNEGSKA (reference sequence). The V end was cut by 1 base, the J end by 9 bases, with 10 bases between. The CDR3 consists of 12 residues. The CDR3 bases are TGCAGTGCTAGAGGTCAATTCGCTGAGCAGTTCTTC. This gives the protein CSARGQFAEQFF.

This clonotype was seen more than once but under ten times. The genes are TRBV29-1 and TRBJ2-5; a weak D match, TRBD1 (5 bases). The CDR3 sequence is 13 residues long. Trimming removed 4 bases at V and 2 bases at J, with 11 bases between. Germline CDR1 reads SQVTM; CDR2 reads ANQGSEA. Written as DNA, the CDR3 is TGCAGCGTTGCCTACAGGTTGCAAGAGACCCAGTACTTC. It translates to CSVAYRLQETQYF.

This clonotype appeared a few times. The chain recombines TRBV25-1 with TRBJ2-5; D call uncertain. CDR1 and CDR2 from the germline V gene are MGHDK and SYGVNS. This CDR3 contains 12 residues. The V end was cut by 8 bases, the J end by 1 base, with 8 bases between. The DNA of the CDR3 is TGTGCCAGCGCTGTCTCCCAAGAGACCCAGTACTTC. This gives the protein CASAVSQETQYF.

This chain's CDR3 is CASSFQLQNTEAFF. DNA for the CDR3: TGCGCCAGCAGCTTCCAATTACAGAACACTGAAGCTTTCTTT. The chain employs TRBV5-1 and TRBJ1-1; D gene uncertain. V was pared by 2 bases and J by 1 base, with 9 bases between. CDR3 length: 14 amino acids. The germline V gene encodes CDR1 SGHRS and CDR2 YFSETQ. The whole variable domain, remainder taken from reference TRBV5-1 and TRBJ1-1, is KAGVTQTPRYLIKTRGQQVTLSCSPISGHRSVSWYQQTPGQGLQFLFEYFSETQRNKGNFPGRFSGRQFSNSRSEMNVSTLELGDSALYLCASSFQLQNTEAFFGQGTRLTVV.

This clonotype occurred a few times. The chain is built from TRBV7-2 and TRBJ2-1; tentatively, D is TRBD1 or TRBD2 (5 bases each). Germline-derived CDR1 and CDR2 are SGHTA and FQGNSA. Between the trimmed V and J ends, which lost 3 bases and 8 bases, there was a span of 14 bases. This CDR3 region has 14 residues. This CDR3 reads CASSFSRDPHEQFF. The CDR3 nucleotides are TGTGCCAGCAGCTTCTCCCGGGACCCACATGAGCAGTTCTTC.

This clonotype was seen a handful of times. This chain joins TRBV7-2 and TRBJ2-7; D remains unclear. The V gene's germline CDR1 is SGHTA and CDR2 FQGNSA. Between the trimmed V and J ends, which lost 1 base and 11 bases, there was a span of 9 bases. The length of the CDR3 is 11 residues. The CDR3 region is CASSLGFAEYF. The CDR3 bases are TGTGCCAGCAGCTTAGGTTTTGCGGAGTACTTC.

This chain connects TRBV28 to TRBJ2-3; 11 bases match TRBD2. Germline V CDR1 and CDR2: MDHEN, SYDVKM. This CDR3 comprises 22 residues. V lost 2 bases and J lost 4; bases outside the gene matches: 23. CDR3 bases: TGTGCCAGCAGTTTAGGTTTTGGTCGACAGAGAACACTAGCGGGAGACCCAGATACGCAGTATTTT. This gives the protein CASSLGFGRQRTLAGDPDTQYF.

This clonotype was seen a few times. The genes are TRBV6-2 or TRBV6-3 and TRBJ2-3; D is perhaps TRBD2 (5 bases). This CDR3 is built from 16 residues. Trimming cost V 11 bases and J 2 bases, with 23 bases left between them. Germline assignment: CDR1 MNHEY and CDR2 SVGEGT. This chain's CDR3 is CAPTGVPNKPTDTQYF. The CDR3 coding sequence is TGTGCCCCTACCGGGGTCCCGAACAAACCCACAGATACGCAGTATTTT.

V gene TRBV18 combines with J gene TRBJ2-1; the match to TRBD2 covers 8 bases. From germline, CDR1 is KGHSH and CDR2 LQKENI. Trimming at V came to 0 bases and at J to 6 bases, leaving 1 base not matched to a gene. The CDR3 spans 14 residues. The CDR3 DNA follows: TGTGCCAGCTCACCACCCGGACTAGCCAATGAGCAGTTCTTC. Translating gives CASSPPGLANEQFF.

In its sample, this clonotype was seen a few times. The rearrangement uses TRBV20-1 and TRBJ1-2; 7 bases are a match to TRBD1. Germline assignment: CDR1 DFQATT and CDR2 SNEGSKA (reference sequence). V was clipped by 0 bases and J by 5 bases; unmatched bases: 12. The CDR3 runs to 16 residues. CDR3 nucleotides: TGCAGTGCTAGAGATAGGTGGGAGACAGGGTGGTATGGCTACACCTTC. This translates into CSARDRWETGWYGYTF.

In its sample, this clonotype was seen a few times. The V call is TRBV5-1, the J call TRBJ2-7; 12 nucleotides align to TRBD1. The CDR3 sequence is 14 residues long. The germline CDR1 and CDR2 sequences are SGHRS and YFSETQ. V lost 4 bases, J lost 5 bases, and 4 bases stayed unmatched. Written as DNA, the CDR3 is TGCGCCAGCAGCCAAGGGACAGGGGGCAACGAGCAGTACTTC. Amino acids: CASSQGTGGNEQYF.